This T cell receptor beta chain stems from a study of T cells after posttransplantation cyclophosphamide. Study-wide points: Skin or GI-infiltrating T cells shared few TRB sequences with blood.

The CDR3 length is 14 residues. V dropped 2 bases and J dropped 4 bases, with 12 bases sitting between them. The germline gives CDR1 SGHNT, CDR2 YYREEE (reference sequence). Notes on this clone: Its antigen is unknown.

The table came from immunoSEQ multiplex PCR; TCRdb's copy has only in-frame clones and leaves some out. Of around 47,000 clones listed, 85% to 95% are singletons. The gene calls are TRBV5-4 and TRBJ1-1, with D perhaps TRBD1 (6 bases). This clonotype was sampled from a woman aged 25-40 years in good health and a related stem cell transplant donor. The sequenced sample was PBMCs. CDR3 loop: CASSFGRGATEAFF. CDR3 coding DNA: TGTGCCAGCAGCTTTGGCAGGGGCGCCACTGAAGCTTTCTTT.